These T cell receptor beta chains were read from a single sample in a study of shared clonotypes between healthy human individuals. Method: immunoSEQ multiplex PCR; TCRdb's copy keeps in-frame clones and lacks some. Of more than 400,000 clones in the sample, 90% to 96% are singletons; the top ten hold approximately 0.06%. Sample: naive CD4+ T cells sorted from blood. These receptors all come from a woman aged 30 to 39 in good health. CDR3s include the opening cysteine and the closing phenylalanine or tryptophan.

J: TRBJ2-5; V: TRBV6-4; CDR3: CASSDFTGDPGETQYF
J: TRBJ2-2; V: TRBV5-4; CDR3: CASSLLSGYTGELFF
J: TRBJ1-1; V: TRBV5-8; CDR3: CASSFRQGWTEAFF
J: TRBJ1-1; V: TRBV6-4; CDR3: CASSDDYDRKMNTEAFF
J: TRBJ2-3; V: TRBV28; CDR3: CASSFSEGTQYF
J: TRBJ2-2; V: TRBV5-1; CDR3: CASRGVIANTGELFF
J: TRBJ2-7; V: TRBV5-1; CDR3: CASSTHPGTGSYEQYF
J: TRBJ2-7; V: TRBV5-1; CDR3: CASSLAPGQAYEQYF
J: TRBJ1-4; V: TRBV5-1; CDR3: CASSLAPGTDNEKLFF
J: TRBJ1-3; V: TRBV28; CDR3: CASWTPGNTIYF
J: TRBJ1-2; V: TRBV28; CDR3: CASSWADYGYTF
J: TRBJ1-2; V: TRBV5-6; CDR3: CASSFRDPWGYTF
J: TRBJ1-1; V: TRBV6-6; CDR3: CASSSKVVAEAFF
J: -; V: TRBV5-6; CDR3: CASSPGLAGAYEQYF
J: TRBJ2-1; V: TRBV28; CDR3: CASSPIPPTSGSYNEQFF
J: TRBJ1-5; V: TRBV15; CDR3: CATSRRTGSNQPQHF
J: TRBJ2-4; V: TRBV4-1; CDR3: CASSQEPPRGDIQYF
J: TRBJ1-1; V: TRBV11-2; CDR3: CASSLVGLVSHGNTEAFF
J: TRBJ2-3; V: TRBV12-5; CDR3: CASGLFPGTDTQYF
J: TRBJ2-7; V: TRBV13; CDR3: CASSAQVTYEQYF
J: TRBJ2-1; V: TRBV5-1; CDR3: CASTLGGSGLNNEQFF
J: TRBJ1-2; V: TRBV30; CDR3: CAWSAEGGKIRGYTF
J: TRBJ2-7; V: TRBV15; CDR3: CATSTGDGNSYEQYF
J: TRBJ1-1; V: TRBV6-5; CDR3: CASSRTAHTEAFF
J: TRBJ2-1; V: TRBV19; CDR3: CASSIFGVSSYNEQFF
J: TRBJ1-1; V: TRBV28; CDR3: CASTQATWPIRRTEAFF
J: TRBJ1-2; V: TRBV2; CDR3: CASSFIPGTGVSYGYTF
J: TRBJ1-4; V: TRBV10-2; CDR3: CASSEAVATNEKLFF
J: TRBJ1-1; V: TRBV28; CDR3: CASSLAARGFAFF
J: TRBJ2-1; V: TRBV27; CDR3: CASSSRLASTVEQFF
J: TRBJ1-1; V: TRBV29-1; CDR3: CSVGTGNTEAFF
J: TRBJ1-1; V: TRBV4-2; CDR3: CASSQGRRGRGTEAFF
J: TRBJ1-5; V: TRBV4-2; CDR3: CASSFMIPQPQHF
J: TRBJ2-5; V: TRBV2; CDR3: CASKGGASQETQYF
J: TRBJ2-5; V: TRBV5-1; CDR3: CASSQTLGGEQTQYF
J: TRBJ2-1; V: TRBV11-2; CDR3: CASSSSSVGGGNEQFF
J: TRBJ1-5; V: TRBV10-3; CDR3: CAISDSTSQVNQPQHF
J: TRBJ2-3; V: TRBV6-1; CDR3: CASTPEADTQYF
J: TRBJ1-3; V: TRBV18; CDR3: CASSPREGPSGNTIYF
J: TRBJ2-3; V: TRBV2; CDR3: CASISGDRTDTQYF
J: TRBJ1-4; V: TRBV28; CDR3: CASSQGQPLLKLFF
J: TRBJ2-3; V: TRBV5-1; CDR3: CASSIQRNTDTQYF
J: TRBJ2-3; V: TRBV2; CDR3: CASRPAGDRAVADTQYF
J: TRBJ2-7; V: TRBV6-6; CDR3: CASSYRTSGDEQYF
J: TRBJ1-5; V: TRBV18; CDR3: CASTAGAGNQPQHF
J: TRBJ2-3; V: TRBV5-1; CDR3: CASSSRGDPADTQYF
J: TRBJ2-5; V: TRBV5-4; CDR3: CASSLGAPEETQYF
J: TRBJ1-2; V: TRBV7-9; CDR3: CASSFGSRVYGYTF
J: TRBJ2-7; V: TRBV7-4; CDR3: CASSLLGNTYEQYF
J: TRBJ2-1; V: TRBV4-1; CDR3: CASSHLTEAGLYNEQFF
J: TRBJ2-7; V: TRBV19; CDR3: CASSSMKGVPGEQYF
J: TRBJ2-3; V: TRBV11-2; CDR3: CASRPTSLDTQYF
J: TRBJ2-7; V: TRBV11-2; CDR3: CASSISPSHEQYF
J: TRBJ1-1; V: TRBV1; CDR3: CTSSQDPPNTEAFF
J: TRBJ2-3; V: TRBV28; CDR3: CASNHAGSRPSDTQYF
J: TRBJ1-5; V: TRBV2; CDR3: CASSEEFTDNQPQHF
J: TRBJ2-7; V: TRBV27; CDR3: CASRKTLGQYEQYF
J: TRBJ1-5; V: TRBV27; CDR3: CASSPRQDPPQHF